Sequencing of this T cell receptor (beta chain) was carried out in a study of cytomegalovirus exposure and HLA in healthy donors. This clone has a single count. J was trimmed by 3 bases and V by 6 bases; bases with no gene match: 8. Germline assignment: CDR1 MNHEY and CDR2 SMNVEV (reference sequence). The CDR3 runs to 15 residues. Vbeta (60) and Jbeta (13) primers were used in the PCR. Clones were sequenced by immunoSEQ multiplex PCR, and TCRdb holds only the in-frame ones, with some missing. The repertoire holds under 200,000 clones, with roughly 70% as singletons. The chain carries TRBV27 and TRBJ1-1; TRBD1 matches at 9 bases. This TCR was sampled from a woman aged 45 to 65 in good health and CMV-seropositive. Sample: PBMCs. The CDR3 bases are TGTGCCAGCAGGAAACAGGGGGCGCAGGACACTGAAGCTTTCTTT. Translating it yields CASRKQGAQDTEAFF.